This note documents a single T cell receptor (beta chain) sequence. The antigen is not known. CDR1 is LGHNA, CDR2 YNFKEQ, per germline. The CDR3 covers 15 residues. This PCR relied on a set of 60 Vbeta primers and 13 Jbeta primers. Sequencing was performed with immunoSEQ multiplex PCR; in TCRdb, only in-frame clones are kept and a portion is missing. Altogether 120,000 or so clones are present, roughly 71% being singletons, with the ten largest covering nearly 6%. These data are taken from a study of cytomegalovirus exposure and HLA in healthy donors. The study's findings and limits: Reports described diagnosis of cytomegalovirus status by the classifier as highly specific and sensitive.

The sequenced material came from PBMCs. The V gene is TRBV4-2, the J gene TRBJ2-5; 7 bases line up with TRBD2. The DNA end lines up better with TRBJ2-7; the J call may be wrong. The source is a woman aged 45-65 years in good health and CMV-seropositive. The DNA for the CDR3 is TGTGCCAGCAGCCAAGCGCTAGCGGACCCCTACGAGCAGTACTTC. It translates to CASSQALADPYEQYF.